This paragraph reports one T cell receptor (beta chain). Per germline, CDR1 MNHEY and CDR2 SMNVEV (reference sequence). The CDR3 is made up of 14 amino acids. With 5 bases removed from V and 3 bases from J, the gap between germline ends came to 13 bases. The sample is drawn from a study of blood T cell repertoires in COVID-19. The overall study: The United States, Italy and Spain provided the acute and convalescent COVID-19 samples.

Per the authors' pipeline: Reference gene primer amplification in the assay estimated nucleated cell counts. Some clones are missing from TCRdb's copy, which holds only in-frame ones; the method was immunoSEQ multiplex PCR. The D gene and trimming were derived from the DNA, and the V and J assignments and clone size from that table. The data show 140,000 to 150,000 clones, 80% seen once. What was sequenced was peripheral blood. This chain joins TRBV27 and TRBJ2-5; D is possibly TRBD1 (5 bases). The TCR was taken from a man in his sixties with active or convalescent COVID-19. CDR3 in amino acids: CASSLRDTKETQYF. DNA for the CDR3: TGTGCCAGCAGTCTCAGGGATACCAAAGAGACCCAGTACTTC.